This T cell receptor (beta chain) derives from a study of blood T cell repertoires in COVID-19. Study summary: Sample material is recorded as cDNA or gDNA derived from T cells, B-cell-depleted T cells, or PBMCs.

Ages ranged from roughly 18 to 100 years, with residence in about two dozen US areas. Cohorts were based on clinical histories the participants reported. Among Cohort 3 donors, those recovered had two negative PCRs, clearance, or symptom resolution. Germline V lookup: CDR1 SEHNR, CDR2 FQNEAQ (reference sequence). V was clipped by 5 bases and J by 2 bases, with 9 bases between them. There are 13 residues in the CDR3. The assay was immunoSEQ multiplex PCR, and TCRdb's table has in-frame clones only and misses some. Here the sample spans over 250,000 clones, roughly 88% being singletons. The sequence derives from a woman aged 25 to 39 who had recovered from COVID-19. The V call is TRBV7-9, the J call TRBJ1-1; TRBD1 might be the D (6 bases). Sequencing was performed on PBMCs or T cells enriched from blood (not recorded which). CDR3 protein: CASSTRGNTEAFF. CDR3 nucleotide sequence: TGTGCCAGCAGCACCAGGGGAAACACTGAAGCTTTCTTT.